This TCR beta chain is from a study of blood T cell repertoires in COVID-19. Study-wide context: Whether acute or convalescent, the COVID-19 samples came from the United States, Italy and Spain. Sources were T cells, B-cell-depleted T cells, or PBMCs; the material itself was cDNA or gDNA.

V trimming: 3 bases; J trimming: 5 bases; junction bases outside the gene matches: 4. CDR3 size: 16 residues. CDR1 is SEHNR, CDR2 FQNEAQ, per germline (reference sequence). The study assigned cohorts using participant-reported clinical history. Sequencing used immunoSEQ multiplex PCR; TCRdb keeps in-frame clones, though not all of them. The table shows fewer than 200,000 clones, with approximately 80% occurring only once. The source material was PBMCs or T cells enriched from blood (not recorded which). The source of this sequence is a woman between 50 and 59 years old who had recovered from COVID-19. The chain carries TRBV7-9 and TRBJ2-2, with 12 nucleotides matching TRBD1. CDR3: CASSFGGQGATGELFF. CDR3 nucleotides: TGTGCCAGCAGCTTTGGGGGACAGGGGGCGACCGGGGAGCTGTTTTTT. The variable domain in full, with the rest retrieved from reference TRBV7-9 and TRBJ2-2, is DTGVSQNPRHKITKRGQNVTFRCDPISEHNRLYWYRQTLGQGPEFLTYFQNEAQLEKSRLLSDRFSAERPKGSFSTLEIQRTEQGDSAMYLCASSFGGQGATGELFFGEGSRLTVL.